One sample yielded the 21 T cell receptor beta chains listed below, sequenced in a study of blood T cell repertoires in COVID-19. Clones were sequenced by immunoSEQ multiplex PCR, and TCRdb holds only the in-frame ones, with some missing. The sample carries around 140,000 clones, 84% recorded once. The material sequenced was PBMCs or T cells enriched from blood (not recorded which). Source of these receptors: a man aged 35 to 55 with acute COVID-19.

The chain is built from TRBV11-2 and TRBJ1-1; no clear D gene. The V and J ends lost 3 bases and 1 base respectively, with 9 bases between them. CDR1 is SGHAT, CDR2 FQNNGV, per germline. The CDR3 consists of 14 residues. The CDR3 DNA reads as TGTGCCAGCAGCTTCTTATCAGAGAACACTGAAGCTTTCTTT. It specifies CASSFLSENTEAFF.

The CDR3 region is CASNPRGLKAFF. CDR3 bases: TGTGCCAGCAATCCCAGGGGATTGAAAGCTTTCTTT. The chain combines TRBV12-3 or TRBV12-4 with TRBJ1-1; TRBD1 might be the D (6 bases). Between the trimmed V and J ends, which lost 7 bases and 9 bases, there was a span of 15 bases. CDR3 length equals 12 residues.

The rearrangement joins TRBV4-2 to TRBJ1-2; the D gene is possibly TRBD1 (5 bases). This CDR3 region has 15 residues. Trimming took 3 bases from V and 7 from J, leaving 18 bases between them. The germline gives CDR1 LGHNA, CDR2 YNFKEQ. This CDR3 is CASSQDGTPGGGYTF. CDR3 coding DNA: TGTGCCAGCAGCCAGGATGGGACTCCTGGAGGTGGCTACACCTTC.

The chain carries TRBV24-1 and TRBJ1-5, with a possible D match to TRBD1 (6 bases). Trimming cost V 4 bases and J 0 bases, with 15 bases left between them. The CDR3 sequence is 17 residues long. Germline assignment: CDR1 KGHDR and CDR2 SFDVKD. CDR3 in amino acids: CATSENDRTVSNQPQHF. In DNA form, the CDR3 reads TGTGCCACCAGTGAAAACGATCGGACAGTTAGCAATCAGCCCCAGCATTTT.

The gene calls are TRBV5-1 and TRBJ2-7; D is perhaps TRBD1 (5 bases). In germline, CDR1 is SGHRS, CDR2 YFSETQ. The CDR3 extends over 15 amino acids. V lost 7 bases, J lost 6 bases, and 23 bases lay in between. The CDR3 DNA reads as TGCGCCAGCTTTCAAACGGCAGGGAAAAATGCCGAGCAGTACTTC. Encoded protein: CASFQTAGKNAEQYF. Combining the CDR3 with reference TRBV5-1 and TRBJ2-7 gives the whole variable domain KAGVTQTPRYLIKTRGQQVTLSCSPISGHRSVSWYQQTPGQGLQFLFEYFSETQRNKGNFPGRFSGRQFSNSRSEMNVSTLELGDSALYLCASFQTAGKNAEQYFGPGTRLTVT.

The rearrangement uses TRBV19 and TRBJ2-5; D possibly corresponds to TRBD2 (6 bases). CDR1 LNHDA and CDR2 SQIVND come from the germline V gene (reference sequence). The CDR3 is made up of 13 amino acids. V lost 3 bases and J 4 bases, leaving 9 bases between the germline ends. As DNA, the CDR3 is TGTGCCAGTAGTATGGGGGGAGCAGAGACCCAGTACTTC. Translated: CASSMGGAETQYF.

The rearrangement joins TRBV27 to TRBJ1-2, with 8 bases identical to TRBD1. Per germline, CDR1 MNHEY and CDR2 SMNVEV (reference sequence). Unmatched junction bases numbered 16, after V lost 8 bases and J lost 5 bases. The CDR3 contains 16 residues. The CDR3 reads CASGKGAGTGTYGYTF. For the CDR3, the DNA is TGTGCCAGCGGGAAAGGGGCCGGGACAGGAACTTATGGCTACACCTTC.

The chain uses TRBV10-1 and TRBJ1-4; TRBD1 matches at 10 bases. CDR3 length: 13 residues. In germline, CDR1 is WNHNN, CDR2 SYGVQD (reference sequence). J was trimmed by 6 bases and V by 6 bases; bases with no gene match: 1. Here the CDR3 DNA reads TGCGCCAGCAGCGGGACAGGGGATGAAAAACTGTTTTTT. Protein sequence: CASSGTGDEKLFF.

The CDR3 sequence is CASSPGLYEQYF. The CDR3 DNA sequence: TGTGCCAGCAGCCCGGGACTCTACGAGCAGTACTTC. The chain joins TRBV12-3 or TRBV12-4 to TRBJ2-7; a possible D gene is TRBD2 (6 bases). Trimming removed 6 bases from V and 3 bases from J, with 9 bases in between. There are 12 residues in the CDR3.

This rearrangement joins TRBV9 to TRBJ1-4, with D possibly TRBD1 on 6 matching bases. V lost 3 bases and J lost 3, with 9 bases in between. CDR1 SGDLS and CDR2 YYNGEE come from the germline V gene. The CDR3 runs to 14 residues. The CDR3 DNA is TGTGCCAGCAGCGGACAGGCCTCTAATGAAAAACTGTTTTTT. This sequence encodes CASSGQASNEKLFF. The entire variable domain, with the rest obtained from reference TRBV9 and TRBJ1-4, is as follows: DSGVTQTPKHLITATGQRVTLRCSPRSGDLSVYWYQQSLDQGLQFLIQYYNGEERAKGNILERFSAQQFPDLHSELNLSSLELGDSALYFCASSGQASNEKLFFGSGTQLSVL.

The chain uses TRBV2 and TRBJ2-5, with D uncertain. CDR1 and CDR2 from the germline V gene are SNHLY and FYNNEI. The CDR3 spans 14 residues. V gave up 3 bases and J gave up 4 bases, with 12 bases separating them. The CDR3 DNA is TGTGCCAGCAGTGACTTGGGCGCCGGAGAGACCCAGTACTTC. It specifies CASSDLGAGETQYF.

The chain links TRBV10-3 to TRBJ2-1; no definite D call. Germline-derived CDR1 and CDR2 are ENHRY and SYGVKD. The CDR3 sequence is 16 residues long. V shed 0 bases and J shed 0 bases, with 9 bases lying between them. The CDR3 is CAISESGRSSYNEQFF. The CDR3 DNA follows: TGTGCCATCAGTGAGTCTGGCCGAAGCTCCTACAATGAGCAGTTCTTC.

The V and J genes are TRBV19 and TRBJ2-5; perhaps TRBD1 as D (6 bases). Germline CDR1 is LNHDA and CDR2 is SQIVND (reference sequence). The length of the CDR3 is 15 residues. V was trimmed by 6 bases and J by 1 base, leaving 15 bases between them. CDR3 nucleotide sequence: TGTGCCAGTAGGGGGACCTACAGGGCCCAAGAGACCCAGTACTTC. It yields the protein CASRGTYRAQETQYF.

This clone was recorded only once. The CDR3 sequence: CASGTSGYEQYF. CDR3 coding DNA: TGTGCCAGTGGGACTAGCGGGTACGAGCAGTACTTC. The chain uses TRBV14 and TRBJ2-7, with TRBD2 matching over 12 bases. The length of the CDR3 is 12 residues. CDR1 and CDR2 (germline): SGHDN, FVKESK. Trimming took 9 bases from V and 4 from J; bases not matched to a gene: 1. Using reference TRBV14 and TRBJ2-7 for the parts outside the CDR3, the full variable domain is EAGVTQFPSHSVIEKGQTVTLRCDPISGHDNLYWYRRVMGKEIKFLLHFVKESKQDESGMPNNRFLAERTGGTYSTLKVQPAELEDSGVYFCASGTSGYEQYFGPGTRLTVT.

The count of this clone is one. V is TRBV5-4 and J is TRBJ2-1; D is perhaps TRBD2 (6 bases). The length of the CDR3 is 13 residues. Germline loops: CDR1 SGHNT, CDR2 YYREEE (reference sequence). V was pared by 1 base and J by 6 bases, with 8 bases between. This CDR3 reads CASSLWDSNEQFF. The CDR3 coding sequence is TGTGCCAGCAGCTTGTGGGACTCCAATGAGCAGTTCTTC.

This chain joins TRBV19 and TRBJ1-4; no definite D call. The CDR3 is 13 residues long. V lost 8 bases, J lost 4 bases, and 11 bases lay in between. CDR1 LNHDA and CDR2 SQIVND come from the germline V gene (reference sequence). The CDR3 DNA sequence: TGTGCCAGTTCCAGGCGAGTTAATGAAAAACTGTTTTTT. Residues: CASSRRVNEKLFF.

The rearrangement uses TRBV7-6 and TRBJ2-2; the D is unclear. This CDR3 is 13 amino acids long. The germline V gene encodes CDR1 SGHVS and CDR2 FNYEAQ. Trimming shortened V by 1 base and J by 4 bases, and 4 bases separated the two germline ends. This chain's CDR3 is CASSLVSTGELFF. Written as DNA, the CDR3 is TGTGCCAGCAGCTTAGTGAGCACCGGGGAGCTGTTTTTT.

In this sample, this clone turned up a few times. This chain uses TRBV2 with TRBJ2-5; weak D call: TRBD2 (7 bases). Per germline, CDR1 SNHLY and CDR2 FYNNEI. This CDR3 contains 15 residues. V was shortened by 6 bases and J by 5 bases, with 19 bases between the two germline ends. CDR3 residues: CASRDGGRGGETQYF. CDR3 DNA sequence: TGTGCCAGCAGGGACGGGGGCAGGGGAGGGGAGACCCAGTACTTC.

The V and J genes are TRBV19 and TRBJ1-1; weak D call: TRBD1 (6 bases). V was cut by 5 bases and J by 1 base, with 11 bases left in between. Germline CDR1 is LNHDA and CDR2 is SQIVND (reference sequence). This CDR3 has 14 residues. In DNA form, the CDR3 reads TGTGCCAGTAGTCGGCGGGGGCAGAACACTGAAGCTTTCTTT. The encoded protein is CASSRRGQNTEAFF.

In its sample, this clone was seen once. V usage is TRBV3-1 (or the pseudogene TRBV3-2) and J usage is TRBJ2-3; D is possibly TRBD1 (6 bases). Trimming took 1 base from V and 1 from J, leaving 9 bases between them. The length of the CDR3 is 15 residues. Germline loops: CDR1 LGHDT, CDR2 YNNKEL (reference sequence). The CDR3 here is CASSQGAGGTDTQYF. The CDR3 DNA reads TGTGCCAGCAGCCAAGGGGCAGGGGGCACAGATACGCAGTATTTT.

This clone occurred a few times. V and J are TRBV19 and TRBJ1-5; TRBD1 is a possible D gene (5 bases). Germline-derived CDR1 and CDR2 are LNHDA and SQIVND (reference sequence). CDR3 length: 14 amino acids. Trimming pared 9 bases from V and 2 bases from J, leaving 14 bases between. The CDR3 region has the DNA TGTGCCAGCCAACCGGGAGGGGGCAATCAGCCCCAGCATTTT. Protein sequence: CASQPGGGNQPQHF. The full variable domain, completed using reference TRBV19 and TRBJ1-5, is DGGITQSPKYLFRKEGQNVTLSCEQNLNHDAMYWYRQDPGQGLRLIYYSQIVNDFQKGDIAEGYSVSREKKESFPLTVTSAQKNPTAFYLCASQPGGGNQPQHFGDGTRLSIL.